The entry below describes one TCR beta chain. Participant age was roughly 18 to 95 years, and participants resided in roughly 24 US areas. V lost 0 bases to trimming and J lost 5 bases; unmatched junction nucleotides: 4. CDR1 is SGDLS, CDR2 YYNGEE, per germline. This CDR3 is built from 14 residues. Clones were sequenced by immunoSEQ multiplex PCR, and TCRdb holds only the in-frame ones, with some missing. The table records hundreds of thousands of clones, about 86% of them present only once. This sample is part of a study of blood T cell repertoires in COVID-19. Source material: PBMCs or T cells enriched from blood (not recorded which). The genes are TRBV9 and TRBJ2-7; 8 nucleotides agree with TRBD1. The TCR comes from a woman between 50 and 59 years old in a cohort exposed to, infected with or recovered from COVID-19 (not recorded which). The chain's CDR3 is CASSVGDRGHEQYF. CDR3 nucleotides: TGTGCCAGCAGCGTAGGCGACAGGGGCCACGAGCAGTACTTC.